This TCR beta chain was sequenced for a study of T cells in Graves' hyperthyroidism and ophthalmopathy. Amplified TCR beta CDR3 regions came from RNA transcripts. First-round RT-PCR targeting the TCR CDR3 was performed with the HTBI primer set. One entry per CDR3 protein, called by TCRdb with MiXCR from the multiplex PCR reads. Here the sample spans about 350,000 distinct CDR3 sequences, about 17% being singletons. Whole-study results and caveats: Ophthalmopathy and stable hyperthyroidism were told apart by a 13 V-J model.

Germline CDR1 and CDR2: KGHDR and SFDVKD. The CDR3 extends over 15 amino acids. The V and J ends lost 3 bases and 5 bases respectively, with 15 bases between them. This clonotype was detected ten times or more. As yet, its antigen is unknown. The material sequenced was blood. This sequence was found in a woman aged 25 to 39 with Graves' hyperthyroidism that later progressed to Graves' ophthalmopathy. The rearrangement links TRBV24-1 to TRBJ2-5, with D unclear. The CDR3 spells CATSDPPGPGETQYF. CDR3 sequence (DNA): TGTGCCACCAGTGATCCTCCCGGTCCCGGGGAGACCCAGTACTTC.